The clone carrying this TCR beta chain was recorded many times. The data are from a study of early T cells in non-severe SARS-CoV-2 infection. The germline V gene has CDR1 SSHAT and CDR2 FNYEAQ (reference sequence). The CDR3 is made up of 14 amino acids. V lost 1 base to trimming and J lost 8 bases; unmatched junction nucleotides: 5. TCRdb processed the 5' RACE reads anew with MiXCR; each CDR3 protein has one entry. This table holds some 98,000 distinct CDR3 sequences, about 11% found once. This TCR was sampled from an adult who was a healthcare worker with PCR-confirmed SARS-CoV-2 infection or an uninfected control (not recorded which). Sequenced input: whole blood. The gene calls are TRBV7-7 and TRBJ2-1; TRBD1 matches at 7 bases. The CDR3 is CASSLGRGGHEQFF. CDR3 bases: TGTGCCAGCAGCTTAGGAAGAGGGGGCCATGAGCAGTTCTTC.